This TCR beta chain was found in a study of CD8 T cells in ankylosing spondylitis. This clonotype appeared a few times. Its antigen is undetermined. General study findings and limits: Blood of patients with ankylosing spondylitis appeared to be characterized by a TCR beta motif of eight highly homologous variants. Both synovial fluid and blood in reactive arthritis had previously been reported to carry some motif variants. Clones linked to disease were reported to show significant enrichment in matched ankylosing spondylitis synovial fluid.

The TCR beta libraries were generated through quantitative 5'-RACE incorporating molecular barcodes. TCRdb reprocessed the 5' RACE reads via MiXCR and lists one record per CDR3 protein. The table shows about 210,000 distinct CDR3 sequences, with roughly 6.6% occurring only once. The source material was blood, either unsorted or a sorted T cell fraction (not recorded which). The sequence was obtained from a male donor with ankylosing spondylitis.

In nucleotides, the CDR3 is TGCGCCAGCAGCCAACGGACAGGGGGGGACGAGCAGTACTTC. This translates into CASSQRTGGDEQYF. V gene TRBV4-3 combines with J gene TRBJ2-7; 10 bases match TRBD1. Trimming cost V 2 bases and J 5 bases; bases outside gene matches: 3. The CDR3 is 14 residues long. Looked up from germline, CDR1 is LGHNA and CDR2 is YSLEER.